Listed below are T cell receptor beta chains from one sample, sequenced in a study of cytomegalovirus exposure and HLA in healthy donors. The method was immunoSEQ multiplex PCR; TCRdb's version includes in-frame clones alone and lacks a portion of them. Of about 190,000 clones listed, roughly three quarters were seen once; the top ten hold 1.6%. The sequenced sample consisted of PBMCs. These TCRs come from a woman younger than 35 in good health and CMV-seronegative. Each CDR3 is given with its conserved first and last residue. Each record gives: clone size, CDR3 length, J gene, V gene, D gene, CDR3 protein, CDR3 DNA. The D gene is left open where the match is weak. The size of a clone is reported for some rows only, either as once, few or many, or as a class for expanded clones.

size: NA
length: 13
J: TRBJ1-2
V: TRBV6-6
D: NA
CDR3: CASSPDSNYGYTF
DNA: TGTGCCAGCAGCCCGGACAGTAACTATGGCTACACCTTC

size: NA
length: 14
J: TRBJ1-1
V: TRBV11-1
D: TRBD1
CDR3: CASSSGTAGTEAFF
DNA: TGTGCCAGCAGCTCCGGGACAGCGGGCACTGAAGCTTTCTTT

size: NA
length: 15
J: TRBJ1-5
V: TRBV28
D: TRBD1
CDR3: CASSSLRGNNQPQHF
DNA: TGTGCCAGCAGTTCCCTCAGGGGGAATAATCAGCCCCAGCATTTT

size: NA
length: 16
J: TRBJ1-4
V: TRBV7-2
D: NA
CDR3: CASSLFRISTNEKLFF
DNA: TGTGCCAGCAGCTTATTCAGGATCTCAACTAATGAAAAACTGTTTTTT

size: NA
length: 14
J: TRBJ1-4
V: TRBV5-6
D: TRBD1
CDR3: CASSPGQWREKLFF
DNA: TGTGCCAGCAGCCCGGGACAGTGGAGAGAAAAACTGTTTTTT

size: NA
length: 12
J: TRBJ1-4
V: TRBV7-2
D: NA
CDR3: CASSLVGEKLFF
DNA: TGTGCCAGCAGCTTAGTTGGCGAAAAACTGTTTTTT

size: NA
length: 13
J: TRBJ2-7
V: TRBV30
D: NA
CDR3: CAWSVGLIDEQYF
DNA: TGTGCCTGGAGTGTGGGACTTATCGACGAGCAGTACTTC

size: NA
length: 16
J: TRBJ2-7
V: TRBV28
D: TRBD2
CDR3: CASSLGLSGGTYEQYF
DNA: TGTGCCAGCAGTTTAGGGCTGAGCGGGGGTACCTACGAGCAGTACTTC

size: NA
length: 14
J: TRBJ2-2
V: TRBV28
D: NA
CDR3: CASRGGAGTGELFF
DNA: TGTGCCAGCAGGGGGGGGGCTGGCACCGGGGAGCTGTTTTTT

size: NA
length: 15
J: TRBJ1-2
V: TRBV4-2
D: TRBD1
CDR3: CASSQEQGADYGYTF
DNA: TGTGCCAGCAGCCAAGAACAGGGGGCTGACTATGGCTACACCTTC

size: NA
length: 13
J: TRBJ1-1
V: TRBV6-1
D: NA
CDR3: CASSFDRNTEAFF
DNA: TGTGCCAGCAGTTTCGACAGGAACACTGAAGCTTTCTTT

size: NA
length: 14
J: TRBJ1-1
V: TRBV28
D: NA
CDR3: CASSPPTGNTEAFF
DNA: TGTGCCAGCAGCCCCCCGACAGGGAACACTGAAGCTTTCTTT

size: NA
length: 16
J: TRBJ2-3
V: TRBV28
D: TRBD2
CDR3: CASSSGLAGFSDTQYF
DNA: TGTGCCAGCAGTTCCGGACTAGCGGGATTTTCAGATACGCAGTATTTT

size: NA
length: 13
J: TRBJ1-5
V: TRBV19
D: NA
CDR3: CASSDWSGQPQHF
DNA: TGTGCCAGTAGCGACTGGAGCGGTCAGCCCCAGCATTTT

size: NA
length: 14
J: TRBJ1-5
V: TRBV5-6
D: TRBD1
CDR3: CASSAGQGAQPQHF
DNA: TGTGCCAGCAGCGCGGGACAGGGGGCCCAGCCCCAGCATTTT

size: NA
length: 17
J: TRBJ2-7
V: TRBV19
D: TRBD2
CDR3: CASSKSRAGAPPYEQYF
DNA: TGTGCCAGTAGTAAGTCCCGGGCGGGAGCCCCCCCCTACGAGCAGTACTTC

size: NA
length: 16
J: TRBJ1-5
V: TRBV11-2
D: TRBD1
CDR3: CASSRQGRIGNQPQHF
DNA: TGTGCCAGCAGCCGACAGGGGAGGATTGGCAATCAGCCCCAGCATTTT

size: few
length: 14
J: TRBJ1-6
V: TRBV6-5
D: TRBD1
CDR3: CASRGQVDNSPLHF
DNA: TGTGCCAGCAGGGGACAGGTTGATAATTCACCCCTCCACTTT

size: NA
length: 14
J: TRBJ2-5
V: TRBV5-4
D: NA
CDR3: CASSFPGLSETQYF
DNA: TGTGCCAGCAGCTTCCCTGGGCTTTCGGAGACCCAGTACTTC

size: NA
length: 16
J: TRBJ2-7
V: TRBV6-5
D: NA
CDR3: CASSYSLGANTYEQYF
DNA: TGTGCCAGCAGTTACTCTTTGGGGGCGAATACCTACGAGCAGTACTTC

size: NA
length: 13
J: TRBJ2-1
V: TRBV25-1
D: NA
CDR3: CASSGYSSNEQFF
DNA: TGTGCCAGCAGTGGGTACTCCTCAAATGAGCAGTTCTTC

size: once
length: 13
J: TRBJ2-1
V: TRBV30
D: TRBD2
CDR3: CAWSSGEGLGQFF
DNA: TGTGCCTGGAGTTCGGGGGAGGGCCTAGGGCAGTTCTTC

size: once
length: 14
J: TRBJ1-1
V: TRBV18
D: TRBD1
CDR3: CASSPGTENTEAFF
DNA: TGTGCCAGCTCCCCTGGGACAGAGAACACTGAAGCTTTCTTT

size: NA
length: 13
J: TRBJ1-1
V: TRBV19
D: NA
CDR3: CASSMGQDGEAFF
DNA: TGTGCCAGTAGTATGGGGCAGGATGGTGAAGCTTTCTTT

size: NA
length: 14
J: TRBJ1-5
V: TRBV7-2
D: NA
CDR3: CASSLSGFNQPQHF
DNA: TGTGCCAGCAGCTTATCCGGGTTCAATCAGCCCCAGCATTTT

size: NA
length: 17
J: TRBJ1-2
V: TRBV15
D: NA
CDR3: CATSRDLGSLLNYGYTF
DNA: TGTGCCACCAGCAGAGATTTGGGCAGCCTCCTTAACTATGGCTACACCTTC

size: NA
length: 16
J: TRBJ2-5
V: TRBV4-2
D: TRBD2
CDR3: CASSQDRGGGQETQYF
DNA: TGTGCCAGCAGCCAAGATCGGGGCGGGGGCCAAGAGACCCAGTACTTC

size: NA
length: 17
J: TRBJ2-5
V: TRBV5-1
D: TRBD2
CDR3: CASSLGLAGGYQETQYF
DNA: TGCGCCAGCAGCTTGGGACTAGCGGGGGGGTACCAAGAGACCCAGTACTTC